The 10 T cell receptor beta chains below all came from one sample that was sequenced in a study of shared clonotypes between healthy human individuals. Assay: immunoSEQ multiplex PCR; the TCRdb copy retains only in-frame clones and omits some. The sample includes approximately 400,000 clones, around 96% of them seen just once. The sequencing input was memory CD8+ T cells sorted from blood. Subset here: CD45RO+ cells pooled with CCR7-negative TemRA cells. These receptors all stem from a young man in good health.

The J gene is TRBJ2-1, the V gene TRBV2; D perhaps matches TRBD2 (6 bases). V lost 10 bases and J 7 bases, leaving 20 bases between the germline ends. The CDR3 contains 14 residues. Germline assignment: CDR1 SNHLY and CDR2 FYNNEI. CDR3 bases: TGTGCCACCTGCTACGAAGGCGGGATGAATGAGCAGTTCTTC. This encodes CATCYEGGMNEQFF.

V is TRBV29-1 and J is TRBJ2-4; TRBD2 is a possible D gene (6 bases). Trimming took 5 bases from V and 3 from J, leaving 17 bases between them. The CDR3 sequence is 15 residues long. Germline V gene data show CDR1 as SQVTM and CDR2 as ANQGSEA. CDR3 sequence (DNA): TGCAGCGTTCAAAGGGGCTCCGGGGGCAAAAACATTCAGTACTTC. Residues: CSVQRGSGGKNIQYF.

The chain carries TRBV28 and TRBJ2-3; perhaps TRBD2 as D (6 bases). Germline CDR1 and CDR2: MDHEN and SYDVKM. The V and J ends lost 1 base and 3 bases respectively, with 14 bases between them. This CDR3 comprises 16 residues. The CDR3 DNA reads TGTGCCAGCAGTTTATCCTTAGCGGAGACGACAGATACGCAGTATTTT. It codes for CASSLSLAETTDTQYF.

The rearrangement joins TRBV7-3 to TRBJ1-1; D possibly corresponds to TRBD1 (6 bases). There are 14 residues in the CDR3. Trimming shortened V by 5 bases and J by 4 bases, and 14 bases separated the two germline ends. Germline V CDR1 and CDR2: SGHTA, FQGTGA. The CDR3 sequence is CASSTGLEGTEAFF. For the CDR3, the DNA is TGTGCCAGCAGCACAGGGTTGGAAGGCACTGAAGCTTTCTTT.

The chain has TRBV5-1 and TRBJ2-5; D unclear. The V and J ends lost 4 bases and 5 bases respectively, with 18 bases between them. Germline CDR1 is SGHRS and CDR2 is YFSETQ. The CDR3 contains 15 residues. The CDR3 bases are TGCGCCAGCAGCCTCTCTGGGCTTTTATCCGAGACCCAGTACTTC. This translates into CASSLSGLLSETQYF.

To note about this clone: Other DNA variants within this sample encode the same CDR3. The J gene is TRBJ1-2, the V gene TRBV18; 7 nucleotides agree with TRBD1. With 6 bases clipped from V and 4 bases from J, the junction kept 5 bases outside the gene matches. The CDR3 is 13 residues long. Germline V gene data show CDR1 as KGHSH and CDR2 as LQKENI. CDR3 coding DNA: TGTGCCAGCTCGCCGGACAGGAGCTATGGCTACACCTTC. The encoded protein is CASSPDRSYGYTF.

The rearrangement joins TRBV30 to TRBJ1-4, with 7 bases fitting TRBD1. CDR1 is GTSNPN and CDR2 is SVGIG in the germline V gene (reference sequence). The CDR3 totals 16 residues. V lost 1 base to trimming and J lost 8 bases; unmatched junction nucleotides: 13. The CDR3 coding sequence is TGTGCCTGGAGTGGACAGGGCAATATCAATCGGGAAAAACTGTTTTTT. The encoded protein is CAWSGQGNINREKLFF.

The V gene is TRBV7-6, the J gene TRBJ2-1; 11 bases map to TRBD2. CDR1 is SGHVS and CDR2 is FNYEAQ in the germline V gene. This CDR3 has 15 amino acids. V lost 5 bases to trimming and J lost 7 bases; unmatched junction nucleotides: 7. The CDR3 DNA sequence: TGTGCCAGCAGCCCCCAACTAGCGGGAGATAATGAGCAGTTCTTC. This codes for CASSPQLAGDNEQFF.

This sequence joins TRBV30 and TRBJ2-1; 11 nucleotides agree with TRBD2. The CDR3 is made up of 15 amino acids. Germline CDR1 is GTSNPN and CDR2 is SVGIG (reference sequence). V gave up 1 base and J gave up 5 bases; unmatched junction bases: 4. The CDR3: CAWSALLAGDNEQFF. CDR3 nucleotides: TGTGCCTGGAGTGCCTTACTAGCGGGGGACAATGAGCAGTTCTTC.

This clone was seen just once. The DNA for the CDR3 is TGTGCCAGCAGCTCAAGGGACAGGGCAATGGATACGCAGTATTTT. Encoded protein: CASSSRDRAMDTQYF. V is TRBV11-2 and J is TRBJ2-3; the match to TRBD1 covers 9 bases. Trimming took 4 bases from V and 6 from J; bases not matched to a gene: 8. Germline CDR1 is SGHAT and CDR2 is FQNNGV. The CDR3 length is 15 residues.